This TCR beta chain was captured by sequencing in a study of beta chain features in type 1 diabetes. Germline values: CDR1 MNHEY, CDR2 SMNVEV (reference sequence). The CDR3 sequence is 17 residues long. The V and J ends lost 2 bases and 3 bases, in that order; junction bases with no gene match: 10. Expressed TCRB transcripts were sequenced because the isolated RNA had all been reverse transcribed beforehand. Using immunoSEQ multiplex PCR, the repertoire was profiled, and TCRdb retains in-frame clones only, with some absent. Among almost 350,000 clones listed, approximately 10% were seen once. The authors took one heparinised blood draw, averaging about 120 mL, from each donor. Regarding this clone: Its antigen remains unidentified.

General study points: Insertions were fewer and deletions more numerous at VDJ junctions in type 1 diabetes patients. In every one of the four CD4+ subsets, TCRB CDR3s were moderately but significantly shorter in Type 1 diabetes patients. Overrepresentation of cells with high TCR expression could result from cDNA sequencing. Patients' naive, central memory and Treg TCRB repertoires seemed closer to one another than those of healthy donors.

The sequencing input was central memory CD4+ T cells from blood. The rearrangement links TRBV27 to TRBJ1-2; TRBD1 aligns across 9 bases. The sequence was collected from a man aged 25-45 years with type 1 diabetes. For the CDR3, the DNA is TGTGCCAGCAGTTTAGAGGGGACAGGGCGCCTCCACTATGGCTACACCTTC. Its translation is CASSLEGTGRLHYGYTF.